The TCR beta chain under discussion was sequenced for a study of T cells in Graves' hyperthyroidism and ophthalmopathy. Study conclusions and caveats: Blood also held most thyroid clonotypes expanded beyond 0.001.

Graves' hyperthyroidism qualified as stable when ophthalmopathy did not progress within 18 months. This clonotype was recorded at least ten times. As yet, its antigen is unknown. RNA transcripts were the template for amplifying TCR beta CDR3 regions. The HTBI set primed first-round TCR CDR3 RT-PCR. In TCRdb, the multiplex PCR reads were re-called with MiXCR into one record per CDR3 protein. The sample lists about 500,000 distinct CDR3 sequences; roughly a sixth were seen once. Per the germline V gene, CDR1 is KGHSH and CDR2 is LQKENI. CDR3 length: 12 amino acids. Between the trimmed V and J ends, which lost 1 base and 7 bases, there was a span of 7 bases.

The receptor was isolated from a woman between 18 and 29 years old with Graves' hyperthyroidism. The chain employs TRBV18 and TRBJ1-1, with D perhaps matching TRBD1 (5 bases). The sequenced sample consisted of blood. The CDR3 DNA sequence: TGTGCCAGCTCACCACTCCAGGGTGAAGCTTTCTTT. Its translation is CASSPLQGEAFF.